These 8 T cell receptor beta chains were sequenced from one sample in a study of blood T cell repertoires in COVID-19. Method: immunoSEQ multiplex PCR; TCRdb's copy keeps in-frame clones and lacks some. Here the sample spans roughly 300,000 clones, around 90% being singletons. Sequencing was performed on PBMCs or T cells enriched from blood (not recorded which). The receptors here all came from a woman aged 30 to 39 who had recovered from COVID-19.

The CDR3 bases are TGCAGCGTTGAAACAGGGGCTGGCTACACCTTC. It specifies CSVETGAGYTF. The rearrangement uses TRBV29-1 and TRBJ1-2, with TRBD1 matching over 7 bases. This CDR3 is 11 amino acids long. Trimming at V came to 2 bases and at J to 7 bases, leaving 1 base not matched to a gene. Germline V gives CDR1 SQVTM, CDR2 ANQGSEA.

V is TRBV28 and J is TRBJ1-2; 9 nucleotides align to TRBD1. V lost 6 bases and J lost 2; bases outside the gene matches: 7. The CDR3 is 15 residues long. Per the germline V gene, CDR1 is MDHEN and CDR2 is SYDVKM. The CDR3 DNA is TGTGCCAGCAGCAAGGACAGGGGACCCAACTATGGCTACACCTTC. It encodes CASSKDRGPNYGYTF.

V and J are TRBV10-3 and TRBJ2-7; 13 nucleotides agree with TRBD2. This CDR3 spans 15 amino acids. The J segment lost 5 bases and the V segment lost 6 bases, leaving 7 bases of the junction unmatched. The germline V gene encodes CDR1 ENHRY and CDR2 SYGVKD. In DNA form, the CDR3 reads TGTGCCATCAGAACTAGCGGGAGGGCCCGAGACGAGCAGTACTTC. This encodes CAIRTSGRARDEQYF.

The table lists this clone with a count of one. In DNA, the CDR3 is TGTGCCAGCAGTGAGGAGCGGCAATCCTACAATGAGCAGTTCTTC. Encoded protein: CASSEERQSYNEQFF. V is TRBV2 and J is TRBJ2-1, with D perhaps TRBD2 (5 bases). The CDR3 contains 15 residues. Trimming took 3 bases from V and 1 from J, leaving 10 bases between them. From germline, CDR1 is SNHLY and CDR2 FYNNEI.

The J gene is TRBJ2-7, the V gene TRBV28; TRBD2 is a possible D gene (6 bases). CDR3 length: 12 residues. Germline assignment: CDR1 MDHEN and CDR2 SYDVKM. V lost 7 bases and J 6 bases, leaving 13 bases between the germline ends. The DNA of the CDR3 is TGTGCCAGCACCCAGACTAGTTCCGAGCAGTACTTC. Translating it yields CASTQTSSEQYF.

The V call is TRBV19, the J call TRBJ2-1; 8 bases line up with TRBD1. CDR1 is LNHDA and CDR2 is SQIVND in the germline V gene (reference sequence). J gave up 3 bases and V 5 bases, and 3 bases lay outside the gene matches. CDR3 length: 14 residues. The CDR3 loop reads CASSDRGSYNEQFF. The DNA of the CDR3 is TGTGCCAGTAGTGACAGGGGCAGCTACAATGAGCAGTTCTTC.

The CDR3 sequence: CASSATGLGELFF. CDR3 DNA sequence: TGTGCCAGCAGCGCGACAGGGCTCGGGGAGCTGTTTTTT. The chain recombines TRBV6-5 with TRBJ2-2; 7 bases are shared with TRBD1. The CDR3 sequence is 13 residues long. Germline V gene sequence: CDR1 MNHEY, CDR2 SVGAGI. Trimming cost V 6 bases and J 7 bases; bases outside gene matches: 5.

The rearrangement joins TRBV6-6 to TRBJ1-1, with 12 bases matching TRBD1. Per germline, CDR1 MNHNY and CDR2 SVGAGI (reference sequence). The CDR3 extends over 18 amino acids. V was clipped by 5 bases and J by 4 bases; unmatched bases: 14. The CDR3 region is CASSRTGTGGDSGTEAFF. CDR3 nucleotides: TGTGCCAGCAGTCGTACCGGGACAGGGGGCGACAGCGGCACTGAAGCTTTCTTT.